This entry is about one TCR beta chain. Its antigen is currently unknown. This specimen comes from a study of T cell clonotyping in hematopoietic cell transplantation. Only in-frame clones appear in the TCRdb table, and some are missing; sequencing was by immunoSEQ multiplex PCR. This table has tens of thousands of clones, 90% to 97% appearing once. The time point was: recipient sample about 28 days before transplant, after cytoreduction. Study-level findings and limits: At the given depth, recipient repertoires were over 95% de novo clonotypes. Graft donor and pretransplant recipient Inverse Simpson Index values predicted broader posttransplant TCR diversity.

The length of the CDR3 is 18 residues. Germline V gene sequence: CDR1 WNHNN, CDR2 SYGVQD (reference sequence). Trimming at V came to 1 base and at J to 2 bases, leaving 10 bases not matched to a gene. The sequence was collected from a woman aged 45-60 years with acute myeloid leukemia. Some clones in this sample may be carry-over from other donors' samples. The starting material was peripheral blood mononuclear cells, obtained before stem cell transplant. The chain joins TRBV10-1 to TRBJ2-7, with 11 positions matching TRBD2. CDR3 amino acids: CASSEFPTRLAGPYEQYF. The CDR3 coding sequence is TGCGCCAGCAGTGAGTTCCCTACTAGACTAGCGGGACCCTACGAGCAGTACTTC.